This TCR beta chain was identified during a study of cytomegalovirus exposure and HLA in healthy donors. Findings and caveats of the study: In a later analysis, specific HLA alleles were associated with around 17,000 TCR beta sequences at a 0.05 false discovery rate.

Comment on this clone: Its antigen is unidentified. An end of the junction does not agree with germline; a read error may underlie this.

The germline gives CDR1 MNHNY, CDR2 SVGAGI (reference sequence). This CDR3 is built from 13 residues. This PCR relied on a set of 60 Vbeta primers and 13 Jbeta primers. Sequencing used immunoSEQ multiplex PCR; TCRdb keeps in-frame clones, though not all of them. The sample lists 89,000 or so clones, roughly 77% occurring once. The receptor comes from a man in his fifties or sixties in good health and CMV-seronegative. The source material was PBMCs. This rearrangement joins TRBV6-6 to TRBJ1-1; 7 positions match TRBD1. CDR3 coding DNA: TGTGCCAGCAGCCCGACAGGGAACGCTGAAGCTTTCTTT. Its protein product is CASSPTGNAEAFF.